This passage covers 32 T cell receptor beta chains from one sample sequenced in a study of human T cells and chemical hapten exposure. TCRdb processed the RACE reads anew with MiXCR; each CDR3 protein has one entry. The sample lists under 200,000 distinct CDR3 sequences, 13% to 15% occurring once. Time point described: patch test 1, 2 weeks after DPC sensitization. Treatment defined: therapeutic diphenylcyclopropenone sensitization with weekly scalp DPC. Sequencing used whole blood, obtained in connection with sensitization to the hapten diphenylcyclopropenone (DPC). The receptors were gathered from a woman in her 30s with alopecia areata. Some clones in this sample may be carry-over from other donors' samples.

This clonotype was seen at least ten times. The V call is TRBV6-2 or TRBV6-3, the J call TRBJ1-1; D remains unclear. The CDR3 runs to 11 residues. The germline V gene has CDR1 MNHEY and CDR2 SVGEGT. The V end lost 11 bases, the J end lost 1 base, and 8 bases lay between the germline ends. The CDR3 protein is CASRSNTEAFF. CDR3 DNA: TGTGCCTCGCGGTCGAACACTGAAGCTTTCTTT.

The genes are TRBV6-5 and TRBJ2-7; a weak D match, TRBD1 (5 bases). The CDR3 covers 14 residues. Trimming took 6 bases from V and 2 from J, leaving 14 bases between them. Germline CDR1 and CDR2: MNHEY and SVGAGI. The CDR3 loop reads CASRPVGRPYEQYF. The CDR3 DNA sequence: TGTGCCAGCAGGCCCGTGGGGCGGCCCTACGAGCAGTACTTC.

This clonotype was observed a few times. The rearrangement uses TRBV7-2 and TRBJ2-7; D possibly corresponds to TRBD2 (6 bases). The V gene lost 5 bases and the J gene lost 7 bases, with 18 bases spanning the gap. CDR3 length equals 14 residues. Germline CDR1 and CDR2: SGHTA and FQGNSA. The CDR3 DNA is TGTGCCAGCAGCCCCGATCGGGGGAATGTAGAGCAGTACTTC. Amino acid sequence: CASSPDRGNVEQYF.

This clonotype was counted only a few times. J is TRBJ1-1 and V is TRBV6-5; 9 nucleotides agree with TRBD1. Germline assignment: CDR1 MNHEY and CDR2 SVGAGI. The CDR3 has 14 amino acids. The trim removed 6 bases at V and 5 bases at J, leaving 7 bases unmatched. The CDR3 loop is CASRWTGDHTEAFF. The CDR3 DNA is TGTGCCAGCAGATGGACAGGGGATCATACTGAAGCTTTCTTT.

The chain links TRBV5-5 to TRBJ1-2, with a possible D match to TRBD1 (5 bases). The CDR3 runs 15 residues. Deletions cut 0 bases from V and 1 base from J, with 10 bases between. CDR1 and CDR2 from the germline V gene are SGHKS and YYEKEE (reference sequence). CDR3 protein: CASSLGQLDNYGYTF. CDR3 nucleotides: TGTGCCAGCAGCTTGGGACAGCTAGATAACTATGGCTACACCTTC. The full variable domain, its missing parts supplied by reference TRBV5-5 and TRBJ1-2, is DAGVTQSPTHLIKTRGQQVTLRCSPISGHKSVSWYQQVLGQGPQFIFQYYEKEERGRGNFPDRFSARQFPNYSSELNVNALLLGDSALYLCASSLGQLDNYGYTFGSGTRLTVV.

The gene calls are TRBV12-3 or TRBV12-4 and TRBJ2-5; 9 nucleotides align to TRBD2. The J segment lost 4 bases and the V segment lost 5 bases, leaving 5 bases of the junction unmatched. There are 14 residues in the CDR3. The CDR3 loop reads CASSLSGSPETQYF. For the CDR3, the DNA is TGTGCCAGCAGTCTTAGCGGGAGCCCAGAGACCCAGTACTTC.

This chain connects TRBV7-2 to TRBJ2-7; D tentatively reads TRBD1 or TRBD2 (5 bases each). This CDR3 region has 13 residues. The germline V gene encodes CDR1 SGHTA and CDR2 FQGNSA. The V and J ends lost 2 bases and 7 bases respectively, with 12 bases between them. CDR3 protein: CASSLYVEGEQYF. CDR3 nucleotides: TGTGCCAGCAGCTTATACGTTGAGGGGGAGCAGTACTTC.

The chain employs TRBV9 and TRBJ1-2; a possible D gene is TRBD1 (5 bases). CDR3 length equals 16 residues. Germline V CDR1 and CDR2: SGDLS, YYNGEE. Trimming left V 4 bases short and J 4 bases short, with 20 bases between. The CDR3 protein is CASSPGTAVSVYGYTF. DNA of the CDR3: TGTGCCAGCAGCCCGGGGACTGCTGTTAGTGTCTATGGCTACACCTTC.

This clonotype was recorded a few times. The chain recombines TRBV10-3 with TRBJ2-5; D possibly corresponds to TRBD1 (5 bases). V dropped 3 bases and J dropped 3 bases, with 11 bases sitting between them. CDR1 and CDR2 (germline): ENHRY, SYGVKD. CDR3 length: 14 amino acids. CDR3 loop: CAISDRQGEETQYF. CDR3 sequence (DNA): TGTGCCATCAGTGATCGCCAGGGTGAAGAGACCCAGTACTTC.

This clonotype was counted between two and nine times. This rearrangement joins TRBV5-1 to TRBJ2-3, with TRBD1 as a possible D gene (6 bases). The V end was cut by 3 bases, the J end by 2 bases, with 10 bases between. The CDR3 runs 14 residues. Germline lookup yields CDR1 SGHRS and CDR2 YFSETQ. DNA for the CDR3: TGCGCCAGCAGCTCACAGGGTTTCACAGATACGCAGTATTTT. This encodes CASSSQGFTDTQYF.

The genes are TRBV12-3 or TRBV12-4 and TRBJ2-7, with D uncertain. The CDR3 has 13 residues. Trimming shortened V by 4 bases and J by 0 bases, and 7 bases separated the two germline ends. The CDR3 protein is CASSWADSYEQYF. DNA of the CDR3: TGTGCCAGCAGTTGGGCAGACTCCTACGAGCAGTACTTC.

This clonotype has a handful of counts. The chain joins TRBV30 to TRBJ1-4; tentatively, D is TRBD1 (5 bases). CDR1 is GTSNPN and CDR2 is SVGIG in the germline V gene (reference sequence). CDR3 size: 19 residues. The V and J ends lost 2 bases and 7 bases respectively, with 29 bases between them. The CDR3: CAWSSIRLLTTGSREKLFF. CDR3 nucleotides: TGTGCCTGGAGTTCAATTCGGCTGCTGACCACAGGTTCCCGTGAAAAACTGTTTTTT.

This clonotype occurred many times. V usage is TRBV7-3 and J usage is TRBJ2-2; no firm D call. CDR3 length: 15 residues. The V and J ends lost 1 base and 5 bases respectively, with 11 bases between them. CDR1 SGHTA and CDR2 FQGTGA come from the germline V gene. The DNA for the CDR3 is TGTGCCAGCAGCTTAAAAGCCTTAGGAACCGGGGAGCTGTTTTTT. Translation: CASSLKALGTGELFF.

The CDR3 spells CASSGRRAGGSYEQYF. CDR3 coding DNA: TGTGCCAGCAGCGGTAGGAGAGCGGGGGGCTCCTACGAGCAGTACTTC. The chain recombines TRBV7-9 with TRBJ2-7; 9 nucleotides align to TRBD2. CDR1 is SEHNR and CDR2 is FQNEAQ in the germline V gene (reference sequence). V lost 5 bases, J lost 0 bases, and 8 bases stayed unmatched. The CDR3 has 16 amino acids.

On this clonotype itself: This could be a read error, since a much larger clone is one nucleotide away. The V call is TRBV5-1, the J call TRBJ2-7; 11 bases are a match to TRBD2. The CDR3 sequence is 16 residues long. V was pared by 0 bases and J by 3 bases, with 5 bases of the junction left unmatched. The germline V gene encodes CDR1 SGHRS and CDR2 YFSETQ. In DNA form, the CDR3 reads TGCGCCAGCAGCTTGGGTCCTAGCGGGGGGAGCTACGAGCAGTACTTC. This gives the protein CASSLGPSGGSYEQYF. The full variable domain, in which reference TRBV5-1 and TRBJ2-7 provide the parts outside the CDR3, is KAGVTQTPRYLIKTRGQQVTLSCSPISGHRSVSWYQQTPGQGLQFLFEYFSETQRNKGNFPGRFSGRQFSNSRSEMNVSTLELGDSALYLCASSLGPSGGSYEQYFGPGTRLTVT.

V and J are TRBV15 and TRBJ2-1; no clear D. The germline V gene encodes CDR1 LNHNV and CDR2 YYDKDF (reference sequence). The CDR3 length is 14 residues. Trimming removed 1 base at V and 7 bases at J, with 11 bases between. CDR3 in amino acids: CATSRGRVVNEQFF. In DNA, the CDR3 is TGTGCCACCAGCAGAGGTAGAGTTGTGAATGAGCAGTTCTTC.

A remark on this clonotype: The junction and the germline gene differ at one end; a read error may be behind it. The V call is TRBV7-7, the J call TRBJ1-2; 7 bases align to TRBD1. The CDR3 is made up of 15 amino acids. Germline V lookup: CDR1 SSHAT, CDR2 FNYEAQ (reference sequence). The CDR3 reads CASSPLNRGNYGYTF. In DNA, the CDR3 is TGTGCTAGCAGCCCCCTCAACAGGGGTAACTATGGCTACACCTTC.

This clonotype occurred a few times. The rearrangement uses TRBV7-2 and TRBJ2-1; no clear D. Trimming cost V 2 bases and J 9 bases, with 5 bases left between them. CDR1 is SGHTA and CDR2 is FQGNSA in the germline V gene. CDR3 size: 11 residues. The CDR3 DNA reads as TGTGCCAGCAGCTTACGAGGTGAGCAGTTCTTC. Protein sequence: CASSLRGEQFF. Together with reference TRBV7-2 and TRBJ2-1, the CDR3 gives the full variable domain: GAGVSQSPSNKVTEKGKDVELRCDPISGHTALYWYRQSLGQGLEFLIYFQGNSAPDKSGLPSDRFSAERTGGSVSTLTIQRTQQEDSAVYLCASSLRGEQFFGPGTRLTVL.

This chain links TRBV9 with TRBJ2-7, with D tentatively TRBD2 (6 bases). V was trimmed by 2 bases and J by 3 bases, leaving 12 bases between them. The CDR3 contains 14 residues. CDR1 and CDR2 from the germline V gene are SGDLS and YYNGEE. The CDR3 here is CASSVAEGGYEQYF. CDR3 nucleotides: TGTGCCAGCAGCGTTGCCGAGGGAGGCTACGAGCAGTACTTC.

The gene calls are TRBV28 and TRBJ1-5; weak D call: TRBD1 (5 bases). CDR1 is MDHEN, CDR2 SYDVKM, per germline. V was trimmed by 6 bases and J by 3 bases, leaving 18 bases between them. The length of the CDR3 is 16 residues. CDR3 sequence (DNA): TGTGCCAGCAGCCCCCACGCTCCAGGGACCAATCAGCCCCAGCATTTT. Translation: CASSPHAPGTNQPQHF.

The chain combines TRBV7-2 with TRBJ2-7; D possibly matches TRBD1 or TRBD2 (5 bases each). CDR3 size: 17 residues. V dropped 4 bases and J dropped 0 bases, with 19 bases sitting between them. Germline V gene sequence: CDR1 SGHTA, CDR2 FQGNSA. In DNA form, the CDR3 reads TGTGCCAGCAGCTCCGTTGGGAGATCGGGACCCTCCTACGAGCAGTACTTC. Protein sequence: CASSSVGRSGPSYEQYF.

J is TRBJ1-6 and V is TRBV6-1, with 10 bases aligning to TRBD1. The CDR3 length is 16 residues. The V segment lost 0 bases and the J segment 10 bases; nucleotides outside the gene matches: 6. Per the germline V gene, CDR1 is MNHNS and CDR2 is SASEGT. The chain's CDR3 is CASSEAAGTGVSPLHF. In nucleotides, the CDR3 is TGTGCCAGCAGTGAAGCCGCCGGGACAGGGGTATCACCCCTCCACTTT.

This chain joins TRBV6-2 or TRBV6-3 and TRBJ2-3; D uncertain. CDR1 and CDR2 (germline): MNHEY, SVGEGT. Trimming left V 3 bases short and J 4 bases short, with 11 bases between. This CDR3 has 14 residues. CDR3 nucleotides: TGTGCCAGCAGTTATCGCCTTATAGCAGATACGCAGTATTTT. Its translation is CASSYRLIADTQYF.

The J gene is TRBJ2-5, the V gene TRBV7-2; 11 nucleotides agree with TRBD2. Germline V gene sequence: CDR1 SGHTA, CDR2 FQGNSA. Losses at the gene ends were 5 bases for V and 5 bases for J; bases not matched to a gene: 7. The CDR3 covers 15 residues. The CDR3 region is CASSLGLAVSETQYF. In nucleotides, the CDR3 is TGTGCCAGCAGCCTGGGACTAGCGGTTTCGGAGACCCAGTACTTC.

Many counts were recorded for this clonotype. The J gene is TRBJ1-2, the V gene TRBV7-9; 7 nucleotides match TRBD1. The junction had 10 bases not matched to a gene; V was cut back by 5 bases and J by 7 bases. Germline V gives CDR1 SEHNR, CDR2 FQNEAQ (reference sequence). The length of the CDR3 is 14 residues. The CDR3 DNA is TGTGCCAGCAGCCCAGAAAGACAGGGCGGTGGCTACACCTTC. It translates to CASSPERQGGGYTF.

This clonotype has more than one count but fewer than ten. The germline gene is not matched at one end of the junction; a read error may be the cause. The V call is TRBV18, the J call TRBJ1-3, with a possible D match to TRBD1 (5 bases). In germline, CDR1 is KGHSH, CDR2 LQKENI. This CDR3 is built from 14 residues. The CDR3, as DNA: TGTGCCAGCTCTCCACAGGAGACAGGAAACACCATATATTTT. This translates into CASSPQETGNTIYF.

The chain links TRBV5-4 to TRBJ2-6; D is perhaps TRBD1 or TRBD2 (6 bases each). Trimming took off 0 bases at V and 0 bases at J, with 16 bases between the two ends. CDR1 and CDR2 from the germline V gene are SGHNT and YYREEE (reference sequence). CDR3 length: 19 residues. The DNA of the CDR3 is TGTGCCAGCAGCTTGGCTCGCGAGGGGGGAAGCTCTGGGGCCAACGTCCTGACTTTC. This codes for CASSLAREGGSSGANVLTF.

This clonotype was counted only a few times. V gene TRBV4-2 combines with J gene TRBJ2-7; 14 bases fit TRBD2. Germline V gene data show CDR1 as LGHNA and CDR2 as YNFKEQ. With V trimmed by 3 bases and J by 3 bases, 10 bases remained unmatched. The CDR3 is made up of 18 amino acids. The CDR3 loop reads CASSHFAGTSGGIYEQYF. The CDR3 bases are TGTGCCAGCAGCCACTTCGCCGGGACTAGCGGGGGCATCTACGAGCAGTACTTC.

This clonotype appeared many times. V and J are TRBV5-1 and TRBJ2-5, with D possibly being TRBD2 (6 bases). Per the germline V gene, CDR1 is SGHRS and CDR2 is YFSETQ. V dropped 3 bases and J dropped 4 bases, with 13 bases sitting between them. The CDR3 spans 14 residues. The CDR3 DNA reads as TGCGCCAGCAGCTCGGGACTTCTAGGAGAGACCCAGTACTTC. Amino acids: CASSSGLLGETQYF.

This clonotype was recorded a few times. The chain links TRBV6-6 to TRBJ2-5; maybe TRBD1 (7 bases). The length of the CDR3 is 14 residues. Germline values: CDR1 MNHNY, CDR2 SVGAGI (reference sequence). V was clipped by 0 bases and J by 7 bases, with 12 bases between them. CDR3 nucleotides: TGTGCCAGCAGTTACTCGAACAGGGGAGGGACCCAGTACTTC. Protein product: CASSYSNRGGTQYF.

V usage is TRBV7-2 and J usage is TRBJ2-1; tentatively, D is TRBD2 (5 bases). The V end was cut by 4 bases, the J end by 5 bases, with 24 bases between. This CDR3 is 18 amino acids long. Germline loops: CDR1 SGHTA, CDR2 FQGNSA. CDR3 nucleotides: TGTGCCAGCAGCTATCTCTCGCTAGTCGGTATCGGGAACAATGAGCAGTTCTTC. Its protein is CASSYLSLVGIGNNEQFF.

This clonotype was counted at least ten times. The rearrangement uses TRBV6-2 or TRBV6-3 and TRBJ2-7, with D perhaps given as TRBD1 or TRBD2 (5 bases each). Trimming took 5 bases from V and 1 from J, leaving 15 bases between them. The CDR3 is 15 amino acids. The germline gives CDR1 MNHEY, CDR2 SVGEGT. The CDR3 sequence is CASSGTVSRSYEQYF. In DNA form, the CDR3 reads TGTGCCAGCAGTGGGACGGTCAGTAGGTCCTACGAGCAGTACTTC.